These 13 T cell receptor beta chains originate from one sample sequenced in a study of blood T cell repertoires in COVID-19. Clones were read by immunoSEQ multiplex PCR, and TCRdb kept only the in-frame ones, dropping some. The sample records some 330,000 clones, more than 85% being singletons. Sequencing input: PBMCs or T cells enriched from blood (not recorded which). These TCRs come from a woman in her twenties or thirties who had recovered from COVID-19.

The V and J genes are TRBV10-3 and TRBJ2-1; TRBD2 agrees at 11 bases. With V trimmed by 3 bases and J by 4 bases, 8 bases remained unmatched. Germline V gene data show CDR1 as ENHRY and CDR2 as SYGVKD. The length of the CDR3 is 17 residues. The CDR3 nucleotides read TGTGCCATCAGTGACCGCGGGACTAGCGGTTCGTACAATGAGCAGTTCTTC. Its translation: CAISDRGTSGSYNEQFF.

This chain uses TRBV20-1 with TRBJ1-1, with 9 bases fitting TRBD1. Germline CDR1 reads DFQATT; CDR2 reads SNEGSKA (reference sequence). The CDR3 consists of 13 residues. V trimming: 3 bases; J trimming: 5 bases; junction bases outside the gene matches: 4. The CDR3 DNA follows: TGCAGTGCTAGTTGGGGACAGGGAACTGAAGCTTTCTTT. Its translation: CSASWGQGTEAFF.

The chain recombines TRBV9 with TRBJ2-1, with 11 positions matching TRBD2. The CDR3 runs 16 residues. CDR1 is SGDLS and CDR2 is YYNGEE in the germline V gene. The V segment lost 3 bases and the J segment 2 bases; nucleotides outside the gene matches: 4. CDR3 protein: CASSETSGTAYNEQFF. DNA for the CDR3: TGTGCCAGCAGCGAGACTAGCGGGACAGCCTACAATGAGCAGTTCTTC.

V and J are TRBV5-1 and TRBJ2-7, with 11 bases identical to TRBD2. CDR1 SGHRS and CDR2 YFSETQ come from the germline V gene. The CDR3 has 18 amino acids. J lost 0 bases, V lost 4 bases, and 12 bases had no gene match. The CDR3 spells CASSQRTSGGASSYEQYF. CDR3 sequence (DNA): TGCGCCAGCAGCCAACGTACTAGCGGGGGCGCCAGCTCCTACGAGCAGTACTTC.

The count of this clone is one. The chain couples TRBV5-1 to TRBJ2-1; 9 bases agree with TRBD2. In germline, CDR1 is SGHRS, CDR2 YFSETQ. This CDR3 region has 15 residues. The trim removed 7 bases at V and 1 base at J, leaving 6 bases unmatched. DNA of the CDR3: TGCGCCAGCCGCCCTAGCGGGGATTCCTACAATGAGCAGTTCTTC. Amino acid sequence: CASRPSGDSYNEQFF.

The rearrangement uses TRBV30 and TRBJ1-1, with D perhaps TRBD1 (5 bases). From germline, CDR1 is GTSNPN and CDR2 SVGIG (reference sequence). V shed 0 bases and J shed 13 bases, with 24 bases lying between them. The CDR3 totals 15 residues. The CDR3 region has the DNA TGTGCCTGGAGTGTACTTGGGGCCCACAGCCGGGGGATTTTCTTT. Its protein is CAWSVLGAHSRGIFF.

CDR3 nucleotides: TGTGCCAGCAGCTTATTCCAGCTAGCGGGGGGGCCTGGTTTCAATGAGCAGTTCTTC. It yields the protein CASSLFQLAGGPGFNEQFF. The gene calls are TRBV7-9 and TRBJ2-1; 12 nucleotides line up with TRBD2. The CDR3 is made up of 19 amino acids. V gave up 2 bases and J gave up 6 bases; unmatched junction bases: 14. Germline V gene data show CDR1 as SEHNR and CDR2 as FQNEAQ (reference sequence).

This rearrangement joins TRBV28 to TRBJ1-2; weak D call: TRBD1 (6 bases). Trimming shortened V by 7 bases and J by 8 bases, and 20 bases separated the two germline ends. The CDR3 is 14 residues long. Germline assignment: CDR1 MDHEN and CDR2 SYDVKM. CDR3 in DNA: TGTGCCAGCATTCCTTTCGGGGGGGCGGGAGGCTACACCTTC. Residues: CASIPFGGAGGYTF.

The chain recombines TRBV6-2 or TRBV6-3 with TRBJ2-7; 9 bases agree with TRBD1. Germline V lookup: CDR1 MNHEY, CDR2 SVGEGT. CDR3 length: 15 amino acids. Trimming took 2 bases from V and 4 from J; bases not matched to a gene: 6. CDR3 sequence: CASSYDGGQGYEQYF. The CDR3 nucleotides read TGTGCCAGCAGTTACGATGGCGGACAGGGGTACGAGCAGTACTTC.

The chain uses TRBV9 and TRBJ2-1, with 12 bases identical to TRBD2. The CDR3 consists of 15 residues. Germline V gene data show CDR1 as SGDLS and CDR2 as YYNGEE. V gave up 3 bases and J gave up 10 bases; unmatched junction bases: 8. CDR3 residues: CASSAISSGREEQFF. The DNA of the CDR3 is TGTGCCAGCAGCGCTATATCTAGCGGGAGGGAGGAGCAGTTCTTC. The whole variable domain, filled in from reference TRBV9 and TRBJ2-1, reads DSGVTQTPKHLITATGQRVTLRCSPRSGDLSVYWYQQSLDQGLQFLIQYYNGEERAKGNILERFSAQQFPDLHSELNLSSLELGDSALYFCASSAISSGREEQFFGPGTRLTVL.

This clone has just one count. The chain combines TRBV27 with TRBJ2-7; 7 bases are a match to TRBD1. This CDR3 is 13 amino acids long. Germline CDR1 MNHEY, CDR2 SMNVEV (reference sequence). V dropped 8 bases and J dropped 3; count of bases not matched to a gene: 7. CDR3 in amino acids: CASHRQGDYEQYF. Here the CDR3 DNA reads TGTGCCAGCCACAGACAGGGCGACTACGAGCAGTACTTC.

The chain carries TRBV7-6 and TRBJ1-1, with 8 bases fitting TRBD1. The germline CDR1 and CDR2 sequences are SGHVS and FNYEAQ. The V segment lost 5 bases and the J segment 5 bases; nucleotides outside the gene matches: 4. The CDR3 length is 13 residues. The CDR3 loop reads CASSTGGGTEAFF. The CDR3 DNA reads as TGTGCCAGCAGCACAGGGGGGGGTACTGAAGCTTTCTTT. The entire variable domain, with the rest obtained from reference TRBV7-6 and TRBJ1-1, is as follows: GAGVSQSPRYKVTKRGQDVALRCDPISGHVSLYWYRQALGQGPEFLTYFNYEAQQDKSGLPNDRFSAERPEGSISTLTIQRTEQRDSAMYRCASSTGGGTEAFFGQGTRLTVV.

The table lists this clone with a few counts. V is TRBV7-9 and J is TRBJ2-1, with 8 bases matching TRBD1. Germline assignment: CDR1 SEHNR and CDR2 FQNEAQ (reference sequence). Trimming took 6 bases from V and 8 from J; bases not matched to a gene: 12. The CDR3 spans 15 residues. The chain's CDR3 is CASSYGQGDRDEQFF. The CDR3 bases are TGTGCCAGCAGTTATGGACAGGGTGATCGCGATGAGCAGTTCTTC.